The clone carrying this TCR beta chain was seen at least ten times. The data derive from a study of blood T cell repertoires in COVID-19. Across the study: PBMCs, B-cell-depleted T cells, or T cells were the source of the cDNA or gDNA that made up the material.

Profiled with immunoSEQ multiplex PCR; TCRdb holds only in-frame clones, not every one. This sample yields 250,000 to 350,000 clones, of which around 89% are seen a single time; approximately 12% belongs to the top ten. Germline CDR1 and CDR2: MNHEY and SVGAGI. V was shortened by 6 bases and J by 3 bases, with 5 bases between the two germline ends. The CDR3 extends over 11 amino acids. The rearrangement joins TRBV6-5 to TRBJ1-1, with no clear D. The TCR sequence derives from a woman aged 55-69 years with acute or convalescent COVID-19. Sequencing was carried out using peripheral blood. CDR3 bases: TGTGCCAGCAGGGGCCACACTGAAGCTTTCTTT. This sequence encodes CASRGHTEAFF.